This T cell receptor (beta chain) came from a study of blood T cell repertoires in COVID-19. The repertoire was sequenced with immunoSEQ multiplex PCR; TCRdb's copy has only in-frame clones and lacks some. Of about 140,000 clones in the sample, approximately 86% were seen once. Germline V lookup: CDR1 SGHAT, CDR2 FQNNGV. The CDR3 has 15 residues. Trimming took 5 bases from V and 4 from J; bases not matched to a gene: 7. The rearrangement links TRBV11-2 to TRBJ2-7; 11 nucleotides match TRBD1. What was sequenced was peripheral blood. The sequence was collected from a man aged 65 to 85 with acute or convalescent COVID-19. This CDR3 reads CASSQDRGLGYEQYF. CDR3 sequence (DNA): TGTGCCAGCAGCCAGGACAGGGGGCTTGGTTACGAGCAGTACTTC.